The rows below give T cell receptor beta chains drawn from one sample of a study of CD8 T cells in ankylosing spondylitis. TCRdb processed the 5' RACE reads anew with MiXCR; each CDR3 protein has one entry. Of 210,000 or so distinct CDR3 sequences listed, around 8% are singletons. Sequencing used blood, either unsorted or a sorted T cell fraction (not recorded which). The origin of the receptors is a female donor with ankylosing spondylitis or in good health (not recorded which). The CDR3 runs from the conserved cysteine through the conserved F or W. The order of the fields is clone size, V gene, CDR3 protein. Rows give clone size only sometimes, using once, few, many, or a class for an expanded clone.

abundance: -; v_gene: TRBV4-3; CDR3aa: CASSQDTGRIPDTQYF
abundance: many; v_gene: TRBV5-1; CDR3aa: CASSPGHGKPYEQYF
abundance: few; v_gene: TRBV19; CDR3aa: CASSIGAGGPYEQYF
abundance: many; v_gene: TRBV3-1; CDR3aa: CASSQGGSGPYNEQFF
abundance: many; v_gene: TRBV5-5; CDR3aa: CASTSGTPSYNEQFF
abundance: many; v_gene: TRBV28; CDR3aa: CASSFETGELFF
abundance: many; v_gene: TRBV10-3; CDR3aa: CAITRGPFEYGYTF
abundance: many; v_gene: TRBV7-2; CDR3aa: CASSSSGSPTGQYF
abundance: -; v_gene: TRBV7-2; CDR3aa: CASTVTSGRSWETQYF
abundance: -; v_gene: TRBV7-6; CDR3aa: CASSPWQEKDEKLFF
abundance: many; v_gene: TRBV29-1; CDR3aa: CSVAREWDGEQYF
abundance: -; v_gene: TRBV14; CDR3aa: CASSPRGYGEQYF